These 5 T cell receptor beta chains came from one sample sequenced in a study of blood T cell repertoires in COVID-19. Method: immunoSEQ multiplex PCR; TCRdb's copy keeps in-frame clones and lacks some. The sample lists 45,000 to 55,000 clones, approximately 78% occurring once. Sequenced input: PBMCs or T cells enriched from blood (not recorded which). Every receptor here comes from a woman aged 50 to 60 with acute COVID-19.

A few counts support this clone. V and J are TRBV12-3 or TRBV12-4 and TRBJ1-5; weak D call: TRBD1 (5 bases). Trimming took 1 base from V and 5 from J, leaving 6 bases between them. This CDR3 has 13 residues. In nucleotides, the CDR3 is TGTGCCAGCAGTTTAGGCAGGGATCAGCCCCAGCATTTT. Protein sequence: CASSLGRDQPQHF.

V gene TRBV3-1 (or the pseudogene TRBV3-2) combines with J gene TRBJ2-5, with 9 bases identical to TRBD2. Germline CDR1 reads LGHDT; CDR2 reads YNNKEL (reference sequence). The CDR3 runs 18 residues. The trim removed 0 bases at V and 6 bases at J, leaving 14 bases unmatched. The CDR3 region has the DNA TGTGCCAGCAGCCAAGATAGTGGTGGTAGCGGGGGTAAAAAGACCCAGTACTTC. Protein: CASSQDSGGSGGKKTQYF.

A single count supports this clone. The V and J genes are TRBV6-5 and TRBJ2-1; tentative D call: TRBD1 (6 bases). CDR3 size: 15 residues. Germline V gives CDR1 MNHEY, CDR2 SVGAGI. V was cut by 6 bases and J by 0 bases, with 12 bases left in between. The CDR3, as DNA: TGTGCCAGCAGGGACAGCTTGGTCTCCTACAATGAGCAGTTCTTC. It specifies CASRDSLVSYNEQFF.

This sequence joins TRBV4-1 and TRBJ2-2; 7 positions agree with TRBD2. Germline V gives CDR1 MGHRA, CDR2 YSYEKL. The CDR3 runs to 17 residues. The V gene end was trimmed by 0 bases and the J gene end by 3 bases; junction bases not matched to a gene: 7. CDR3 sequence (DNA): TGCGCCAGCAGCCAAGAGTGGCTAGCGGCAGACACCGGGGAGCTGTTTTTT. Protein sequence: CASSQEWLAADTGELFF.

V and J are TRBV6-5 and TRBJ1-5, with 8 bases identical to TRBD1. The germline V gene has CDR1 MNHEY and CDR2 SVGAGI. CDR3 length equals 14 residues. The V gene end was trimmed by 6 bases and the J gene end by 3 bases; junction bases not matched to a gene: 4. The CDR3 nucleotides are TGTGCCAGCAGCCTGGACAGGGTCAATCAGCCCCAGCATTTT. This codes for CASSLDRVNQPQHF.